The 24 T cell receptor beta chains below were found in one sample sequenced in a study of blood T cell repertoires in COVID-19. Generated by immunoSEQ multiplex PCR, the TCRdb table keeps only in-frame clones and is missing some. The sample lists tens of thousands of clones, roughly 92% seen once, with approximately 5.5% in the top ten. Sequencing was carried out using peripheral blood. All receptors come from a human donor in a cohort sampled during active COVID-19.

The chain employs TRBV5-1 and TRBJ1-3; TRBD1 agrees at 7 bases. With V trimmed by 2 bases and J by 0 bases, 2 bases remained unmatched. This CDR3 is 15 amino acids long. Germline lookup yields CDR1 SGHRS and CDR2 YFSETQ. CDR3 loop: CASSFGDSSGNTIYF. In DNA, the CDR3 is TGCGCCAGCAGCTTTGGGGACAGCTCTGGAAACACCATATATTTT.

The rearrangement joins TRBV3-1 (or the pseudogene TRBV3-2) to TRBJ2-2; 11 nucleotides line up with TRBD2. From germline, CDR1 is LGHDT and CDR2 YNNKEL (reference sequence). Losses at the gene ends were 2 bases for V and 4 bases for J; bases not matched to a gene: 12. The CDR3 is 19 amino acids. CDR3 in DNA: TGTGCCAGCAGCCAACAGCTAGCGGGGGGAGACAGTAGCACCGGGGAGCTGTTTTTT. As protein: CASSQQLAGGDSSTGELFF.

This chain's CDR3 is CAISDRTGILGNTIYF. In DNA, the CDR3 is TGTGCCATCAGTGATCGGACAGGGATTCTCGGAAACACCATATATTTT. The V call is TRBV10-3, the J call TRBJ1-3; 8 positions match TRBD1. The V segment lost 3 bases and the J segment 4 bases; nucleotides outside the gene matches: 8. Looked up from germline, CDR1 is ENHRY and CDR2 is SYGVKD. This CDR3 has 16 residues.

This clone is deemed medium-sized. This chain connects TRBV5-4 to TRBJ2-2; tentative D call: TRBD1 (5 bases). CDR1 SGHNT and CDR2 YYREEE come from the germline V gene (reference sequence). The V end was cut by 3 bases, the J end by 3 bases, with 12 bases between. The CDR3 runs to 15 residues. The CDR3, as DNA: TGTGCCAGCAGCTCGTCTACAGGATACACCGGGGAGCTGTTTTTT. Protein product: CASSSSTGYTGELFF.

The rearrangement links TRBV5-6 to TRBJ1-1; possibly TRBD1 for D (6 bases). CDR1 and CDR2 from the germline V gene are SGHDT and YYEEEE. The CDR3 loop spans 13 amino acids. V shed 5 bases and J shed 2 bases, with 10 bases lying between them. The CDR3 loop reads CASSWTVNTEAFF. The CDR3 DNA reads as TGTGCCAGCAGTTGGACAGTAAACACTGAAGCTTTCTTT.

This sequence joins TRBV30 and TRBJ2-1; a weak D match, TRBD2 (5 bases). V lost 4 bases to trimming and J lost 7 bases, with 8 bases between them. Germline V gene lookup returns CDR1 GTSNPN and CDR2 SVGIG (reference sequence). The CDR3 length is 11 residues. CDR3: CAWTGSNEQFF. The CDR3 DNA follows: TGTGCCTGGACGGGAAGTAATGAGCAGTTCTTC. The full variable domain, completed using reference TRBV30 and TRBJ2-1, is SQTIHQWPATLVQPVGSPLSLECTVEGTSNPNLYWYRQAAGRGLQLLFYSVGIGQISSEVPQNLSASRPQDRQFILSSKKLLLSDSGFYLCAWTGSNEQFFGPGTRLTVL.

The chain combines TRBV7-2 with TRBJ1-1; 7 bases are a match to TRBD1. Germline-derived CDR1 and CDR2 are SGHTA and FQGNSA. V was pared by 5 bases and J by 1 base, with 4 bases of the junction left unmatched. CDR3 length: 14 residues. CDR3 sequence: CASSEQGRNTEAFF. DNA of the CDR3: TGTGCCAGCAGCGAACAGGGGAGGAACACTGAAGCTTTCTTT. The full variable domain, completed using reference TRBV7-2 and TRBJ1-1, is GAGVSQSPSNKVTEKGKDVELRCDPISGHTALYWYRQSLGQGLEFLIYFQGNSAPDKSGLPSDRFSAERTGGSVSTLTIQRTQQEDSAVYLCASSEQGRNTEAFFGQGTRLTVV.

This chain connects TRBV7-2 to TRBJ2-1; 12 nucleotides match TRBD2. After removal of 1 base from V and 4 bases from J, the junction contained 5 bases not matched to a gene. The CDR3 extends over 17 amino acids. Germline CDR1 and CDR2: SGHTA and FQGNSA. The CDR3 protein is CASSLVYGLAGYNEQFF. CDR3 in DNA: TGTGCCAGCAGCTTAGTGTATGGACTAGCGGGGTACAATGAGCAGTTCTTC.

V and J are TRBV7-8 and TRBJ2-7; TRBD2 might be the D (8 bases). Germline V gene sequence: CDR1 SGHVS, CDR2 FQNEAQ. Trimming shortened V by 4 bases and J by 6 bases, and 19 bases separated the two germline ends. The CDR3 totals 15 residues. This chain's CDR3 is CASSSLTGRGREQYF. CDR3 bases: TGTGCCAGCAGCTCTCTTACCGGGAGGGGGCGCGAGCAGTACTTC.

This chain joins TRBV5-4 and TRBJ1-2; no definite D call. V was pared by 0 bases and J by 6 bases, with 15 bases between. The germline CDR1 and CDR2 sequences are SGHNT and YYREEE (reference sequence). The CDR3 is 15 amino acids. The CDR3 region is CASSLVYRGTDGYTF. DNA of the CDR3: TGTGCCAGCAGCTTGGTTTATCGGGGAACGGATGGCTACACCTTC.

The V gene is TRBV6-2 or TRBV6-3, the J gene TRBJ2-7, with 7 positions matching TRBD2. Looked up from germline, CDR1 is MNHEY and CDR2 is SVGEGT. V shed 0 bases and J 2 bases; nucleotides not matched to a gene: 1. The CDR3 has 14 residues. The chain's CDR3 is CASSYSSGPYEQYF. The CDR3 bases are TGTGCCAGCAGTTACTCTAGCGGGCCCTACGAGCAGTACTTC.

The gene calls are TRBV6-2 or TRBV6-3 and TRBJ2-7, with TRBD2 matching 11 bases. V dropped 5 bases and J dropped 0; count of bases not matched to a gene: 3. CDR3 length: 15 amino acids. Germline lookup yields CDR1 MNHEY and CDR2 SVGEGT. The CDR3 nucleotides are TGTGCCAGCAGTACTACTAGCGGGAGCTCCTACGAGCAGTACTTC. Amino acids: CASSTTSGSSYEQYF.

J is TRBJ2-7 and V is TRBV18; tentatively, D is TRBD1 (5 bases). V lost 3 bases and J lost 0, with 12 bases in between. The V gene's germline CDR1 is KGHSH and CDR2 LQKENI. The CDR3 covers 15 residues. CDR3 in amino acids: CASSPNRDSSYEQYF. In nucleotides, the CDR3 is TGTGCCAGCTCACCCAACCGCGACAGCTCCTACGAGCAGTACTTC. Using reference TRBV18 and TRBJ2-7 for the parts outside the CDR3, the full variable domain is NAGVMQNPRHLVRRRGQEARLRCSPMKGHSHVYWYRQLPEEGLKFMVYLQKENIIDESGMPKERFSAEFPKEGPSILRIQQVVRGDSAAYFCASSPNRDSSYEQYFGPGTRLTVT.

The chain links TRBV4-2 to TRBJ2-1; 7 bases are a match to TRBD2. The CDR3 is 16 amino acids. Germline V gene sequence: CDR1 LGHNA, CDR2 YNFKEQ. After removal of 1 base from V and 7 bases from J, the junction contained 10 bases not matched to a gene. The CDR3 DNA is TGTGCCAGCAGCCAAGTATGGGCGGGAGAGTCAAATGAGCAGTTCTTC. Translation: CASSQVWAGESNEQFF.

The V gene is TRBV19, the J gene TRBJ1-1, with TRBD1 matching 8 bases. V lost 4 bases to trimming and J lost 8 bases; unmatched junction nucleotides: 3. Germline CDR1 and CDR2: LNHDA and SQIVND (reference sequence). The CDR3 spans 12 residues. CDR3 protein: CASSNRDREAFF. For the CDR3, the DNA is TGTGCCAGTAGTAACCGGGACAGGGAAGCTTTCTTT.

The CDR3 region is CASSLVMTGGDGYTF. Here the CDR3 DNA reads TGTGCCAGCAGCTTAGTAATGACAGGGGGCGATGGCTACACCTTC. The chain links TRBV7-9 to TRBJ1-2, with 10 bases lining up with TRBD1. The germline V gene encodes CDR1 SEHNR and CDR2 FQNEAQ (reference sequence). This CDR3 spans 15 amino acids. Trimming took 1 base from V and 6 from J; bases not matched to a gene: 5.

This rearrangement joins TRBV7-9 to TRBJ2-2; no clear D gene. The V end lost 4 bases, the J end lost 7 bases, and 7 bases lay between the germline ends. The CDR3 totals 12 residues. Germline values: CDR1 SEHNR, CDR2 FQNEAQ (reference sequence). The CDR3 sequence: CASSSSGGELFF. The CDR3 region has the DNA TGTGCCAGCAGCTCCAGTGGCGGGGAGCTGTTTTTT.

V is TRBV6-4 and J is TRBJ2-2, with 8 bases matching TRBD2. V lost 0 bases and J lost 5; bases outside the gene matches: 8. Germline loops: CDR1 MRHNA, CDR2 SNTAGT. The CDR3 totals 17 residues. CDR3 sequence: CASSDSTGGRSTGELFF. In DNA, the CDR3 is TGTGCCAGCAGTGACTCGACAGGCGGGAGGAGTACCGGGGAGCTGTTTTTT.

This clone was picked up a small number of times. CDR3 loop: CASSPEGDRAGSPLHF. The CDR3 DNA is TGTGCCAGCAGCCCAGAGGGGGACAGGGCCGGTTCACCCCTCCACTTT. The V and J genes are TRBV7-9 and TRBJ1-6; 9 bases map to TRBD1. Germline CDR1 and CDR2: SEHNR and FQNEAQ (reference sequence). V shed 5 bases, J shed 9 bases, and the junction held 11 bases outside the gene matches. The CDR3 has 16 residues.

The DNA for the CDR3 is TGTGCCAGCAGCGACAGACAGGGGATATTTCAGGAAAAACTGTTTTTT. Protein: CASSDRQGIFQEKLFF. The rearrangement links TRBV2 to TRBJ1-4, with TRBD1 identical over 8 bases. This CDR3 is built from 16 residues. Germline V gene data show CDR1 as SNHLY and CDR2 as FYNNEI. J lost 8 bases, V lost 6 bases, and 14 bases had no gene match.

This CDR3 reads CASSPPAPRSNEQFF. CDR3 sequence (DNA): TGTGCCAGCAGCCCTCCGGCGCCTAGATCCAATGAGCAGTTCTTC. The rearrangement joins TRBV7-9 to TRBJ2-1; D gene unclear. The CDR3 spans 15 residues. Germline CDR1 and CDR2: SEHNR and FQNEAQ (reference sequence). Trimming shortened V by 5 bases and J by 6 bases, and 17 bases separated the two germline ends.

Comment on this clone: The same CDR3 also results from other DNA sequences found in this sample. The rearrangement links TRBV7-3 to TRBJ2-1, with D maybe TRBD1 (5 bases). The germline V gene encodes CDR1 SGHTA and CDR2 FQGTGA. V was trimmed by 2 bases and J by 0 bases, leaving 8 bases between them. This CDR3 region has 15 residues. The CDR3 spells CASSLAGNSYNEQFF. The CDR3 DNA sequence: TGTGCCAGCAGCTTAGCAGGGAACTCCTACAATGAGCAGTTCTTC.

The chain is built from TRBV5-3 and TRBJ2-5; possibly TRBD1 for D (5 bases). TRBV5-3 is noted as an ORF with a role that remains uncertain. The CDR3 is 14 amino acids. Trimming removed 8 bases from V and 5 bases from J, with 19 bases in between. CDR3 amino acids: CASFDRPWSETQYF. CDR3 nucleotide sequence: TGTGCCAGCTTCGACAGACCCTGGTCGGAGACCCAGTACTTC.

This CDR3 is CASSGTGKNYEQYF. CDR3 nucleotide sequence: TGTGCCAGCAGCGGGACAGGTAAAAACTACGAGCAGTACTTC. The rearrangement links TRBV6-2 or TRBV6-3 to TRBJ2-7; 8 bases match TRBD1. Trimming removed 6 bases from V and 3 bases from J; junction bases left unmatched: 7. Germline values: CDR1 MNHEY, CDR2 SVGEGT. This CDR3 region has 14 residues.